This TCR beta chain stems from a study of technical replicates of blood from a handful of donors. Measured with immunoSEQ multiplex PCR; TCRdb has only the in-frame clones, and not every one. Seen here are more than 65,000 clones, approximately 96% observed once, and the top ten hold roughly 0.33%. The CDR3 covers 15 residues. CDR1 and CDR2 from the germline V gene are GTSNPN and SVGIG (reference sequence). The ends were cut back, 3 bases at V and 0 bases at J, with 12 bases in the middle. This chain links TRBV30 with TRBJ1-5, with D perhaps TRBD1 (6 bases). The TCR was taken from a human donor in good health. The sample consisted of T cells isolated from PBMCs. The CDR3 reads CAWRDTGISNQPQHF. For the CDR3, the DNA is TGTGCCTGGAGGGACACAGGGATTAGCAATCAGCCCCAGCATTTT.